The rows below give T cell receptor beta chains drawn from one sample of a study of T-cell reconstitution after alpha-beta-depleted transplantation in children. One entry per CDR3 protein results from TCRdb running MiXCR on the PCR reads. This sample has around 410,000 distinct CDR3 sequences, with roughly a tenth found just once. Sample: PBMCs from the stem cell graft donor, taken from the stem cell graft. These receptors were taken from a human donor who donated a stem cell graft to a child with acute myeloid leukemia. Both conserved end residues are part of each CDR3. The D gene is left open where the match is weak. Size is omitted from some rows. Given values are once, few, many or a class for expanded clones.

TRBJ2-7 TRBV29-1 many . TGCAGCGTTGAAGAGGGTCGCGGCTACGAGCAGTACTTC CSVEEGRGYEQYF
TRBJ2-3 TRBV5-1 many . TGCGCCAGCAGCTTGTATGGTACGCAGTATTTT CASSLYGTQYF
TRBJ2-2 TRBV15 many . TGTGCCACCAGTATCAACACTCACACCGGGGAGCTGTTTTTT CATSINTHTGELFF
TRBJ2-4 TRBV9 . . TGTGCCAGCAGCGTCGGGGACAACAAAAACATTCAGTACTTC CASSVGDNKNIQYF
TRBJ1-4 TRBV13 . . TGTGCCAGCAGGTTAGGACTGATGAATGAAAAACTGTTTTTT CASRLGLMNEKLFF
TRBJ1-5 TRBV4-1 . TRBD1 TGCGCCAGCAGCCAAGATATGGGACAGGGGAATCAGCCCCAGCATTTT CASSQDMGQGNQPQHF
TRBJ1-1 TRBV19 . . TGTGCCAGTAGTATAGGAGGGGGACTCCTGAACACTGAAGCTTTCTTT CASSIGGGLLNTEAFF
TRBJ1-2 TRBV18 . . TGTGCCAGCTCACCATTTAACAGAGACTATGGCTACACCTTC CASSPFNRDYGYTF
TRBJ2-7 TRBV20-1 . . TGCAGTGCTAGAGATCAGGTTAGCTGGTACGAGCAGTACTTC CSARDQVSWYEQYF
TRBJ1-1 TRBV27 . TRBD1 TGTGCCAGCAGTCGACAGGGGAACCCTGAAGCTTTCTTT CASSRQGNPEAFF
TRBJ2-3 TRBV18 once TRBD1 TGTGCCAGCTCTCCGGGACAGGGAAGCACAGATACGCAGTATTTT CASSPGQGSTDTQYF
TRBJ2-1 TRBV6-5 . . TGTGCCAGCAGTTCCCCTTCAGCCGGGAGCTCCTACAATGAGCAGTTCTTC CASSSPSAGSSYNEQFF
TRBJ2-1 TRBV4-2 few TRBD2 TGTGCCAGCAGCCAAGATTGGGGACTAGCTTCGTTCGATGAGCAGTTCTTC CASSQDWGLASFDEQFF
TRBJ2-5 TRBV12-3/TRBV12-4 few . TGTGCCAGCAGTTTACAGATGGGGCTGGAGACCCAGTACTTC CASSLQMGLETQYF
TRBJ1-2 TRBV4-1 . TRBD1 TGCGCCAGCAGCCGTCCCGGGACAGGGAGCCGAGGCTACACCTTC CASSRPGTGSRGYTF
TRBJ2-7 TRBV6-5 few TRBD1 TGTGCCAGCAGTTATCGGGGATCGGGACAGGGGTGGGGTTACGAGCAGTACTTC CASSYRGSGQGWGYEQYF
TRBJ2-5 TRBV21-1 many . TGTGCCAGCATCCCCCGACAGAACCCCCAAGAGACCCAGTACTTC CASIPRQNPQETQYF
TRBJ2-2 TRBV6-5 . TRBD2 TGTGCCAGCATTAGCGGGACCGCGAACACCGGGGAGCTGTTTTTT CASISGTANTGELFF
TRBJ2-5 TRBV5-1 many TRBD2 TGCGCCAGCAGCTTGGAGGTGGGAGGGGTGGAGACCCAGTACTTC CASSLEVGGVETQYF
TRBJ2-7 TRBV2 few TRBD1 TGTGCCAGCAGTGAGCCTGGGACAGCCGATCACGAGCAGTACTTC CASSEPGTADHEQYF
TRBJ2-5 TRBV11-2 . . TGTGCCAGCAGCTTAGATCCCCGCGGTCGGACCCAGTACTTC CASSLDPRGRTQYF
TRBJ1-2 TRBV5-6 many . TGTGCCAGCAGCTTGGGTATGGGATCCGATGGCTACACCTTC CASSLGMGSDGYTF
TRBJ2-2 TRBV7-2 few TRBD2 TGTGCCAGCAGATATAGCGGGAGGGCCTCTGGGGAGCTGTTTTTT CASRYSGRASGELFF
TRBJ1-5 TRBV6-1 . TRBD1 TGTGCCAGCAGGGGGGAGCAGGGGGCTCATCAGCCCCAGCATTTT CASRGEQGAHQPQHF
TRBJ2-2 TRBV24-1 few . TGTGCCACCCGAGGTTTAAGAGGGACCGGGGAGCTGTTTTTT CATRGLRGTGELFF
TRBJ2-5 TRBV9 few TRBD2 TGTGCCAGCAGCGAGGGGGGACTAGATCTTAGAGAGACCCAGTACTTC CASSEGGLDLRETQYF
TRBJ1-1 TRBV10-3 few . TGTGCCATCACCCCGGGGACGGAAAACACTGAAGCTTTCTTT CAITPGTENTEAFF
TRBJ2-4 TRBV24-1 . TRBD2 TGTGCCACCAGTGATCCCAGCCGGGGGGACATTCAGTACTTC CATSDPSRGDIQYF
TRBJ1-1 TRBV20-1 few . TGCAGTGCTAGAACGGGAAACACTGAAGCTTTCTTT CSARTGNTEAFF
TRBJ2-7 TRBV7-9 few . TGTGCCAGCAGCTCCCGTGATAATTCGGGACGGGTCTTC CASSSRDNSGRVF
TRBJ1-2 TRBV27 many . TGTGCCAGCAGGCCGATAGAGGGACTTGGCTACACCTTC CASRPIEGLGYTF